This T cell receptor (beta chain) was captured in a study of shared clonotypes between healthy human individuals (TCRdb year 2020). In terms of the full investigation: The cohort included three men and a couple of women between 18 and 49 years of age. Blood TCR repertoires of five healthy adults were deeply sequenced to estimate repertoire size and the extent of clonotype sharing between individuals. Per donor, leukapheresis produced somewhere between about 0.9 and 9 billion PBMCs. To increase sequencing depth and limit assay-specific biases, different laboratories used diverse techniques to prepare libraries and sequence TCR repertoires. For each donor, CD4 naive and CD4 memory were each given three plates, CD8 naive was given two plates, and CD8 memory was given one plate.

TCR CDR3 regions were amplified from genomic DNA by multiplex PCR using the deep immunoSEQ assay. Genomic DNA extracted from each cell subset was distributed evenly over all wells of several immunoSEQ 96-well plates, and each plate served as one replicate. For sorted subsets, each replicate PCR was loaded with roughly 200 ng genomic DNA, equivalent to approximately 33,000 T cell genomes. Purified libraries were measured with a Qubit 3.0 fluorometer, size-checked on a Bioanalyzer 2100, and measured again with the KAPA Library Quantification kit. Every immunoSEQ 96-well plate was sequenced on a dedicated single-read 150-cycle Illumina NextSeq 550 flow cell. The published analysis was carried out like this. Because only junctional sequences without quality scores were contained in the immunoSEQ output, filtering matching that applied to full-length reads could not be performed. To assign V/J genes and CDR3, sequences were annotated using PyIR, a Python wrapper for IgBLAST v1.9, with IMGT germline references. Reads were filtered out if the reads had weak V/J assignments (E-value above 1e-6), no CDR3, stop codons, out-of-frame junctions, or ambiguous translated residues. A V3J clonotype was defined by an identical inferred V gene, J gene, and CDR3 amino acid sequence. The percentage overlap between two repertoires was calculated by dividing the number of shared unique clonotypes by the size of the smaller repertoire. Repertoire richness was assessed with RTK rarefaction, the Chao1 estimator, and Recon v2.1 estimates of unobserved clonotypes. Generation probabilities for all TCRbeta clonotypes obtained by the gDNA method from a handful of donors were computed using OLGA. The table was pulled from immuneACCESS by TCRdb, which kept in-frame rearrangements only. Such tables lose some clones; where checked, under half of the loss comes from unresolved V genes, and the rest has no known cause. V and J calls and clone size follow that table, whereas D and trimming were derived from the DNA. The table for this sample lists some 2,100,000 clones; 90% to 97% of them were counted only once. The leading ten clones occupy 0.13% of the sample.

With respect to this clone: Its recognized antigen is unknown. No base quality information exists; no much larger clone differs at one position.

The donors were healthy, HIV-negative adults who had no recently reported acute infections or vaccinations. Only Caucasian adults living in Nashville, Tennessee, USA were represented among the donors. Magnetic negative selection was used to enrich CD4+ T cells, after which naive cells were positively selected on CD45RA and the negative fraction became the memory subset. Blood was obtained by leukapheresis, after which PBMCs were separated by Ficoll-Histopaque density gradient centrifugation and cryopreserved in liquid nitrogen vapor phase. Purity and quantity of every magnetically sorted T cell population were checked by analytical flow cytometry. Genomic DNA was isolated from every sorted fraction and measured by UV absorbance on a Nanodrop 2000c. On the study overall, not on this receptor specifically: Rarefaction of sorted-subset datasets indicated incomplete sequencing despite the large sequencing depth. When a handful of donors were compared, the shared fraction of clonotypes was around 5% for naive CD4, about 4% for naive CD8, 2% to 2.5% for memory CD4, and 0.35% to 0.4% for memory CD8. Compared with non-shared clonotypes, clonotypes shared by all four sorted-subset donors had higher generation probabilities. Sampling was restricted to blood, and TCR repertoires in tissue are likely to differ from TCR repertoires in blood. Larger estimated clonotype richness was generally found for naive subsets than for memory subsets. The genetic and exposure-history diversity represented was limited by the small number of donors. Based on pairwise subsampling, the degree of clonotype sharing among donors was expected to be affected by sequencing depth.

Sequenced sample: naive CD4+ T cells sorted from blood. The cell subset or site label for this specimen denotes: CD45RA+ positively selected. The sequence was collected from a young man in good health.

The DNA sequence is TGTGCCAGCAGACAGGGACTTCCCAACACTGAAGCTTTCTTT. Translated, it reads CASRQGLPNTEAFF. The chain is made from TRBV27 and TRBJ1-1, with a weak D call of TRBD1 (6 bases match). From the cysteine through the phenylalanine, the CDR3 covers 14 amino acids. The sequence is cut down to CDR3 DNA, 42 bases in frame from base 1. Taken from the germline V gene (reference sequence), the CDR1 and CDR2 loops are MNHEY and SMNVEV. The V end loses 6 bases and the J end loses 2 bases, and a stretch of 13 bases separates them.